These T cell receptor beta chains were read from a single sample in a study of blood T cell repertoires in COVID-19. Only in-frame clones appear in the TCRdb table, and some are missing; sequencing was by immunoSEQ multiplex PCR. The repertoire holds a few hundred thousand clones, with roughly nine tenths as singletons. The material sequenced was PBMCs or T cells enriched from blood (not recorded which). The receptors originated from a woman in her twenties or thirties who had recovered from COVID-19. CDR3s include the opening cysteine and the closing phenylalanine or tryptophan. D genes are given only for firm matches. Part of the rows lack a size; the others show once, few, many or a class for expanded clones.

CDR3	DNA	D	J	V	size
CASSFGMTGASGYTF	TGTGCCAGCAGCTTCGGAATGACAGGGGCGTCAGGCTACACCTTC	TRBD1	TRBJ1-2	TRBV5-6	NA
CASSSRQGAWEKLFF	TGTGCCAGCAGCTCTAGACAGGGGGCATGGGAAAAACTGTTTTTT	TRBD1	TRBJ1-4	TRBV7-2	once
CASRIQASGRMNEQFF	TGTGCAAGTCGCATACAAGCTAGCGGGAGGATGAATGAGCAGTTCTTC	NA	TRBJ2-1	TRBV12-2	once
CASSPQPGQAYEQYF	TGTGCCAGCAGTCCCCAACCGGGACAGGCCTACGAGCAGTACTTC	TRBD1	TRBJ2-7	TRBV28	NA
CASSETGRRNTEAFF	TGTGCCAGCAGTGAGACAGGGCGGAGGAACACTGAAGCTTTCTTT	TRBD1	TRBJ1-1	TRBV2	NA
CASSQDRDRVHEQYF	TGTGCCAGCAGCCAAGACCGGGACAGGGTCCACGAGCAGTACTTC	TRBD1	TRBJ2-7	TRBV14	NA
CASTLAGVSEQFF	TGTGCCAGCACACTAGCGGGAGTTAGTGAGCAGTTCTTC	TRBD2	TRBJ2-1	TRBV28	NA
CASSTSGGSGSPGEQYF	TGTGCCAGTAGTACCTCTGGAGGTAGCGGGAGTCCCGGCGAGCAGTACTTC	TRBD2	TRBJ2-7	TRBV19	NA
CASSPLTGASGNTIYF	TGTGCCAGCTCACCTTTGACAGGGGCCTCTGGAAACACCATATATTTT	TRBD1	TRBJ1-3	TRBV18	NA
CASSIIHRGAEQYF	TGTGCCAGTAGTATAATACACAGGGGCGCCGAGCAGTACTTC	TRBD1	TRBJ2-7	TRBV19	NA
CASSLGGEYEQYF	TGTGCCAGCAGTTTGGGGGGGGAATACGAGCAGTACTTC	TRBD2	TRBJ2-7	TRBV5-4	few
CASSERGGHGYTF	TGTGCCAGCAGTGAACGGGGGGGTCATGGCTACACCTTC	NA	TRBJ1-2	TRBV6-1	NA
CASSPMGQANTEAFF	TGTGCCAGCTCCCCGATGGGACAGGCGAACACTGAAGCTTTCTTT	TRBD1	TRBJ1-1	TRBV18	NA
CASSRGEGKDEAFF	TGTGCCAGCAGCAGGGGGGAGGGAAAGGATGAAGCTTTCTTT	NA	TRBJ1-1	TRBV5-4	NA
CASSLDPGGAYNEQFF	TGCGCCAGCAGCTTGGACCCCGGGGGTGCCTACAATGAGCAGTTCTTC	NA	TRBJ2-1	TRBV5-1	NA
CASSRGYNEQFF	TGTGCCAGCAGCAGAGGCTACAATGAGCAGTTCTTC	NA	TRBJ2-1	TRBV13	NA
CASSVGQGGLGDTQYF	TGTGCCAGCAGCGTCGGACAGGGCGGGCTAGGAGATACGCAGTATTTT	TRBD1	TRBJ2-3	TRBV5-6	once
CAAPLGREAYNEQFF	TGTGCCGCACCCCTAGGGCGGGAGGCTTACAATGAGCAGTTCTTC	TRBD2	TRBJ2-1	TRBV18	NA